The TCR beta chain described here comes from a study of T cell responses to AZD1222 COVID-19 vaccine. Germline V gives CDR1 SGHAT, CDR2 FQNNGV. The germline V and J ends were trimmed by 0 bases and 5 bases, with 10 bases remaining between them. This CDR3 is 14 amino acids long. The table came from immunoSEQ multiplex PCR; TCRdb's copy has only in-frame clones and leaves some out. Of over 150,000 clones listed, about nine tenths were seen once; the top ten hold around 2.6%. In regard to this clone: What it recognizes is unknown.

Overall study results and limits: Regions 160-218 and 743-854 held dominance among vaccine-associated CD4 TCRs, which spanned spike. Donor demographics were predominantly white British with a female majority; clonal diversity may be underestimated. No day 14 peak samples; only post-peak repertoires were characterized.

This sample comprised peripheral blood, obtained on day 0 of AZD1222 vaccination. This receptor was identified in an adult in good health. V is TRBV11-2 and J is TRBJ2-5; no reliable D call. Here the CDR3 DNA reads TGTGCCAGCAGCTTAGAGGCCGGGCGGGAGACCCAGTACTTC. It yields the protein CASSLEAGRETQYF. The full variable domain, rest sourced from reference TRBV11-2 and TRBJ2-5, is EAGVAQSPRYKIIEKRQSVAFWCNPISGHATLYWYQQILGQGPKLLIQFQNNGVVDDSQLPKDRFSAERLKGVDSTLKIQPAKLEDSAVYLCASSLEAGRETQYFGPGTRLLVL.